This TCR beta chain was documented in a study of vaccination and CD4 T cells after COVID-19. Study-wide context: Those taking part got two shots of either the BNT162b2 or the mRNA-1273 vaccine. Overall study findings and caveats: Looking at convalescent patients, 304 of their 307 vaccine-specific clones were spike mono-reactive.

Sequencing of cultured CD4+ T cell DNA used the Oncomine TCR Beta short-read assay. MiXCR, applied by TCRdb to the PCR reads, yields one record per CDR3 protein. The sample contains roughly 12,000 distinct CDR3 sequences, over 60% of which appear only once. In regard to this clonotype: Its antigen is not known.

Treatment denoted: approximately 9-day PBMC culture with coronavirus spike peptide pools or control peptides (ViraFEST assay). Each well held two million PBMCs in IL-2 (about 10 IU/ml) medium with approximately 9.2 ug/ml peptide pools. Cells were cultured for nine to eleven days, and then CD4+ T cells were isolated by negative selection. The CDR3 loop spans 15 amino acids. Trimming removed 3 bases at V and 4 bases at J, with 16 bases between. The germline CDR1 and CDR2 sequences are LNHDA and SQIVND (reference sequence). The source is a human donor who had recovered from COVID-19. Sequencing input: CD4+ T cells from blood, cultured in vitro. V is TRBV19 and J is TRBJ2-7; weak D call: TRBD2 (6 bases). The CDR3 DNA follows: TGTGCCAGTAGTATCGGAGGGCGGGACCTATACGAGCAGTACTTC. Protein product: CASSIGGRDLYEQYF.